This record looks at one T cell receptor beta chain sequence and its context. What it binds is not known. Together with a sample-barcoded 5' primer, a J-beta primer mix was included in a second PCR lasting roughly 6 to 12 cycles. TCRdb reanalysed the 5' RACE reads using MiXCR and keeps one entry per CDR3 protein. Seen here are hundreds of thousands of distinct CDR3 sequences, under 45% observed once, and the top ten hold around 21%. The sample is drawn from a study of blood T cells in healthy people across ages. The donors, all healthy, were Caucasians living in Russia, aged about 6 to 95. General study findings and limits: Measured against age, TCR beta diversity per million T cells decreased in a roughly linear manner.

V was shortened by 0 bases and J by 8 bases, with 8 bases between the two germline ends. The CDR3 is 13 amino acids. The germline V gene encodes CDR1 ENHRY and CDR2 SYGVKD. The sample was blood. The rearrangement uses TRBV10-3 and TRBJ2-1; D not resolved. This clonotype was sampled from a man aged 55 to 70 in good health. Here the CDR3 reads CAISESSAYEQFF. DNA for the CDR3: TGTGCCATCAGTGAGTCAAGCGCCTATGAGCAGTTCTTC.